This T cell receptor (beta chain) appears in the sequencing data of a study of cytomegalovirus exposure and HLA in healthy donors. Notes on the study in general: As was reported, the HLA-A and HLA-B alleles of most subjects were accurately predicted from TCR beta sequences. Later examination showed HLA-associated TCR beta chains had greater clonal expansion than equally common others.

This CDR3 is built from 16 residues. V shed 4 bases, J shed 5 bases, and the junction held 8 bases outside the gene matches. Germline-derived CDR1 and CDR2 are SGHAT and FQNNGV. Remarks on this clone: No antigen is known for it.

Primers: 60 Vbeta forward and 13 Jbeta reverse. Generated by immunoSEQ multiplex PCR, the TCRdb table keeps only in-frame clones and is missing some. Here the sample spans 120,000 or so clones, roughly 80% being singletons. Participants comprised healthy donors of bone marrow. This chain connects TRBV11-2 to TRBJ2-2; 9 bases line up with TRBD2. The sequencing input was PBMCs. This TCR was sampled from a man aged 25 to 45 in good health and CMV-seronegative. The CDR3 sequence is CASSSNSGSMTGELFF. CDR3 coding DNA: TGTGCCAGCAGCTCAAATAGCGGGAGCATGACCGGGGAGCTGTTTTTT.